This T cell receptor beta chain stems from a study of identifying expanded T cells in peripheral blood. Trimming removed 6 bases at V and 4 bases at J, with 10 bases between. Germline loops: CDR1 MNHNY, CDR2 SVGAGI (reference sequence). This CDR3 is 12 amino acids long. This clone was observed a single time. Profiling relied on immunoSEQ multiplex PCR, and the TCRdb table lists in-frame clones only, not all of them. This sample has fewer than 85,000 clones, with approximately 91% found just once. The clonotype originates from a person between 18 and 69 years old in good health. This sequence joins TRBV6-6 and TRBJ2-7, with D unresolved. The material sequenced was blood. CDR3 nucleotide sequence: TGTGCCAGCAGCTTCGACGCGTACGAGCAGTACTTC. Its translation is CASSFDAYEQYF.